This is a list of T cell receptor beta chains from one sample in a study of blood T cell repertoires in COVID-19. Using immunoSEQ multiplex PCR, the repertoire was profiled, and TCRdb retains in-frame clones only, with some absent. The data contain under 60,000 clones, 82% of them singletons. The sequenced material came from peripheral blood. Receptors originate from a man aged 60 to 69 with acute or convalescent COVID-19. Each CDR3 is given with its conserved first and last residue. The order of the fields is V gene, D gene, clone size, J gene, CDR3 DNA, CDR3 protein. D genes are given only for firm matches. The size entry is marked missing in some rows and otherwise reads once, few, many or a size class.

TRBV19,NA,NA,TRBJ2-5,TGTGCCAGTAGTATAACGGTATCTGCTGAGACCCAGTACTTC,CASSITVSAETQYF
TRBV9,NA,NA,TRBJ1-4,TGTGCCAGCAGCGTGGAGGGTCGGGAAAAACTGTTTTTT,CASSVEGREKLFF
TRBV28,NA,NA,TRBJ1-4,TGTGCCAGCAGTTCCTATCGGGTGGGGCGAGAAAAACTGTTTTTT,CASSSYRVGREKLFF
TRBV5-6,NA,NA,TRBJ2-3,TGTGCCAGCAGCTTCGGCGGAACAGATACGCAGTATTTT,CASSFGGTDTQYF
TRBV27,TRBD2,NA,TRBJ2-1,TGTGCCAGCAGTCCTCAAGGAGGGGAGGGTAATGAGCAGTTCTTC,CASSPQGGEGNEQFF
TRBV5-1,TRBD1,NA,TRBJ2-2,TGCGCCAGCAGCCCCCGGACAGGGGGCACCGGGGAGCTGTTTTTT,CASSPRTGGTGELFF
TRBV11-2,NA,NA,TRBJ2-1,TGTGCCAGCAGCTCGCCGGCGGGGTACAATGAGCAGTTCTTC,CASSSPAGYNEQFF
TRBV6-5,TRBD2,NA,TRBJ2-7,TGTGCCAGCAGCCTCACTAGCGGGGGCCAGTACGAGCAGTACTTC,CASSLTSGGQYEQYF
TRBV2,NA,NA,TRBJ1-6,TGTGCCAGCGCTGCAGGGTATGGTAATTCACCCCTCCACTTT,CASAAGYGNSPLHF
TRBV18,TRBD1,NA,TRBJ1-4,TGTGCCAGCTCTCAAATCGGACAGGGCATGTTGTTTTTT,CASSQIGQGMLFF
TRBV11-2,NA,NA,TRBJ2-3,TGTGCCAGCAGCTTAGCGGTGGTGGTCAGCACAGATACGCAGTATTTT,CASSLAVVVSTDTQYF
TRBV5-1,TRBD1,NA,TRBJ2-6,TGCGCCAGCAGCTTTGACAGGGCTGGGGCCAACGTCCTGACTTTC,CASSFDRAGANVLTF
TRBV5-1,NA,NA,TRBJ2-1,TGCGCCAGCAGCCGAGCTGGGGGCGATTACAATGAGCAGTTCTTC,CASSRAGGDYNEQFF
TRBV28,NA,NA,TRBJ1-5,TGTGCCAGCAGCGGGGGGAACGGACAGCCCCAGCATTTT,CASSGGNGQPQHF
TRBV29-1,TRBD1,NA,TRBJ1-2,TGCAGCGTCCGGACAGGGGGCAGGTATGGCTACACCTTC,CSVRTGGRYGYTF
TRBV5-8,TRBD1,NA,TRBJ1-5,TGTGCCAGCAGCCTAACGACAGGGGGCTATCAGCCCCAGCATTTT,CASSLTTGGYQPQHF
TRBV7-2,TRBD1,once,TRBJ1-2,TGTGCCAGCAGCCGGCTGGGACAGGGTTTTAACTATGGCTACACCTTC,CASSRLGQGFNYGYTF
TRBV27,NA,once,TRBJ2-7,TGTGCCAGCAGTCTCACCGGGGGCTACGAGCAGTACTTC,CASSLTGGYEQYF
TRBV27,NA,NA,TRBJ1-2,TGTGCCAGTAACCTAAAGGGGGGGAGTGCCTATGGCTACACCTTC,CASNLKGGSAYGYTF
TRBV5-1,TRBD1,NA,TRBJ2-2,TGCGCCAGCAGTCTGGGGCTACAGGGGGCCGGGGAGCTGTTTTTT,CASSLGLQGAGELFF
TRBV29-1,TRBD1,NA,TRBJ1-4,TGCAGCGCTACAGGGGGCGGAGGGTTTAATGAAAAACTGTTTTTT,CSATGGGGFNEKLFF
TRBV20-1,NA,few,TRBJ1-6,TGCAGTGCTAGTAACAGGGTCGTCGGGGGGTCACCCCTCCACTTT,CSASNRVVGGSPLHF
TRBV5-8,NA,NA,TRBJ2-2,TGTGCCAGCAGCAATTGGGTCGGGACTCCCGGGAGCGGGGAGCTGTTTTTT,CASSNWVGTPGSGELFF
TRBV11-3,NA,NA,TRBJ2-7,TGTGCCAGCAGCTCAGGGGCAGGCGCCTACGAGCAGTACTTC,CASSSGAGAYEQYF
TRBV6-4,NA,NA,TRBJ1-5,TGTGCCAAGGCGGCCAGGGAACATCTTCAGCCCCAGCATTTT,CAKAAREHLQPQHF
TRBV29-1,NA,few,TRBJ1-2,TGCAGCGTTGAGGGAGTGAACTATGGCTACACCTTC,CSVEGVNYGYTF
TRBV6-5,TRBD2,once,TRBJ2-3,TGTGCCACCCGACTGCGGGGGGATGGGGATACGCAGTATTTT,CATRLRGDGDTQYF
TRBV6-1,NA,NA,TRBJ2-5,TGTGCCAGCAGGGAGGGGGAGACCCAGTACTTC,CASREGETQYF
TRBV6-5,NA,NA,TRBJ1-1,TGTGCCAGCAGACGACAGCGGGGGGCCTTAGCTGAAGCTTTCTTT,CASRRQRGALAEAFF
TRBV7-2,TRBD2,NA,TRBJ2-5,TGTGCCAGCAGCTTTGGACTAGCGGGGACGGAAGAGACCCAGTACTTC,CASSFGLAGTEETQYF
TRBV30,NA,NA,TRBJ2-7,TGTGCCTGGATCGGGGGACCCTACGAGCAGTACTTC,CAWIGGPYEQYF
TRBV28,TRBD1,NA,TRBJ1-5,TGTGCCAGCACCTTTGCCGACAGGGCGAATCAGCCCCAGCATTTT,CASTFADRANQPQHF
TRBV2,NA,NA,TRBJ1-2,TGTGCCAGTTTGGGCAGGAGGCAAGGGTATGGCTACACCTTC,CASLGRRQGYGYTF
TRBV5-4,NA,few,TRBJ2-2,TGTGCCAGCAGCCCTGAAGGGGCGACAGTCAGGACCGGGGAGCTGTTTTTT,CASSPEGATVRTGELFF
TRBV6-2/TRBV6-3,TRBD1,once,TRBJ2-3,TGTGCCAGCAGTTACTCGAGTCTCGACAGGGAAACAGGAGATACGCAGTATTTT,CASSYSSLDRETGDTQYF
TRBV4-2,NA,NA,TRBJ1-1,TGTGCCAGCAGCCATGGACGGGGGGGATTGACTGAAGCTTTCTTT,CASSHGRGGLTEAFF
TRBV9,NA,NA,TRBJ2-3,TGTGCCAGCAGCGCCGGGTGGACAGATACGCAGTATTTT,CASSAGWTDTQYF
TRBV5-1,TRBD1,NA,TRBJ1-2,TGCGCCAGCAGCTTGGATCTACAGGGGGCCGGTGAAGGCTACACCTTC,CASSLDLQGAGEGYTF
TRBV5-5,TRBD1,NA,TRBJ1-6,TGTGCCAGCAGGGGGACAGGTTCTAGCACCCTCCACTTT,CASRGTGSSTLHF